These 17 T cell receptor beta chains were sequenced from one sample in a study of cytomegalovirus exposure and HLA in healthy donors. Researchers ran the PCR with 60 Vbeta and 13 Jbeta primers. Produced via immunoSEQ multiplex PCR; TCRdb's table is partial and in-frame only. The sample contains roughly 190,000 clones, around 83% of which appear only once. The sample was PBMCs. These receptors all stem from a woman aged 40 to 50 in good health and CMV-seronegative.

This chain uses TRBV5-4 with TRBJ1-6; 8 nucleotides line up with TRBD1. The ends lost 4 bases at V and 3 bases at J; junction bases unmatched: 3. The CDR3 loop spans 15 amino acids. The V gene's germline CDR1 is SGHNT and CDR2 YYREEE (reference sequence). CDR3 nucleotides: TGTGCCAGCAGCAAGACAGGGGACTATAATTCACCCCTCCACTTT. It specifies CASSKTGDYNSPLHF.

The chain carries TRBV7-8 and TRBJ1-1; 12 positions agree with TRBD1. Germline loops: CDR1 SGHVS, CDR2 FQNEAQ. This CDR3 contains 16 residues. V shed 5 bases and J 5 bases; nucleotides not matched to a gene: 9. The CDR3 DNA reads TGTGCCAGCAGCCGCCGGGACAGGGGGCGTGTTACTGAAGCTTTCTTT. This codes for CASSRRDRGRVTEAFF.

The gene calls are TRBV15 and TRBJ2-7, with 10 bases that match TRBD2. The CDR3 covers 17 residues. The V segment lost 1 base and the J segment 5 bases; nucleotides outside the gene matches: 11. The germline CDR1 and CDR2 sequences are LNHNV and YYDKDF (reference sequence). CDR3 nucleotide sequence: TGTGCCACCAGCAGAGGGAGGGCCTCTAGCGGGAGTAACGAGCAGTACTTC. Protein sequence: CATSRGRASSGSNEQYF.

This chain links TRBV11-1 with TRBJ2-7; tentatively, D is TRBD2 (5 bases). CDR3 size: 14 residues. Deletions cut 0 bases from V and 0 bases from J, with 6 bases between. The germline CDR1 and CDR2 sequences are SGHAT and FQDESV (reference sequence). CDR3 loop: CASSLAGSSYEQYV. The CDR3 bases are TGTGCCAGCAGCTTAGCAGGGAGCTCCTACGAGCAGTACGTC.

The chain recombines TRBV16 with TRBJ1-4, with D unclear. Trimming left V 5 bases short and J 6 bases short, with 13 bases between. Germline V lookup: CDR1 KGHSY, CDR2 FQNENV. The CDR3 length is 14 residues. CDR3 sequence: CASSEKQLDEKLFF. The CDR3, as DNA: TGTGCCAGCAGCGAGAAGCAACTGGATGAAAAACTGTTTTTT. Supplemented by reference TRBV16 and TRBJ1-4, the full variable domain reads GEEVAQTPKHLVRGEGQKAKLYCAPIKGHSYVFWYQQVLKNEFKFLISFQNENVFDETGMPKERFSAKCLPNSPCSLEIQATKLEDSAVYFCASSEKQLDEKLFFGSGTQLSVL.

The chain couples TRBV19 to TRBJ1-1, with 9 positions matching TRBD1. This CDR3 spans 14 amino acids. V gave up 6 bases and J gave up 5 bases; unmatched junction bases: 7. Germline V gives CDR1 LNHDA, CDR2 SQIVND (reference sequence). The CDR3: CASRPGQGITEAFF. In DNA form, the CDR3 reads TGTGCCAGTAGGCCGGGACAGGGAATTACTGAAGCTTTCTTT. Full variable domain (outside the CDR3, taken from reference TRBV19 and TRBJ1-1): DGGITQSPKYLFRKEGQNVTLSCEQNLNHDAMYWYRQDPGQGLRLIYYSQIVNDFQKGDIAEGYSVSREKKESFPLTVTSAQKNPTAFYLCASRPGQGITEAFFGQGTRLTVV.

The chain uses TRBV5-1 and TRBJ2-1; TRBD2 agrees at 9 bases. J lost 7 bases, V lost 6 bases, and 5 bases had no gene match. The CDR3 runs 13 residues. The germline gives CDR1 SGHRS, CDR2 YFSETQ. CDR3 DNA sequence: TGCGCCAGCACGGGACTAGCCCGAAATGAGCAGTTCTTC. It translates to CASTGLARNEQFF.

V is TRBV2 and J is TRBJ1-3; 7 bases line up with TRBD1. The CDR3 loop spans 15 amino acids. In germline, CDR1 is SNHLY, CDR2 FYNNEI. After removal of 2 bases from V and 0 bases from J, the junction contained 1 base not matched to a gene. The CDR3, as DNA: TGTGCCAGCAGTGAATGGACAGGCTCTGGAAACACCATATATTTT. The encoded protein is CASSEWTGSGNTIYF.

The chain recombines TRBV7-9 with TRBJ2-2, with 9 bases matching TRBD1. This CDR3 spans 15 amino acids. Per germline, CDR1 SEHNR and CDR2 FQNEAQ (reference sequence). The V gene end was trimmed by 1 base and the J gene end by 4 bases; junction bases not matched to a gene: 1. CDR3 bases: TGTGCCAGCAGCTTAGAGGACAGGGGCACCGGGGAGCTGTTTTTT. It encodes CASSLEDRGTGELFF.

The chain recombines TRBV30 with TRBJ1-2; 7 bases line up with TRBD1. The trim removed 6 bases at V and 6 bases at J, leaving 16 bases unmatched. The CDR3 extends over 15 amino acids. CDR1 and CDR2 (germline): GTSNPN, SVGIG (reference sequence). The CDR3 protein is CACFPARGRNDGYTF. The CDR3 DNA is TGTGCCTGTTTCCCAGCCAGGGGGAGAAATGATGGCTACACCTTC.

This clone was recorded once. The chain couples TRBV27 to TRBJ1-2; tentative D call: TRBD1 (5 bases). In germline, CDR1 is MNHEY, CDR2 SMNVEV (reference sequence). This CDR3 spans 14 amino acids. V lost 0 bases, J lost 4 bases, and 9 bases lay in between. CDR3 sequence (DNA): TGTGCCAGCAGTTTATCGGGGGGGTTCTATGGCTACACCTTC. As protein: CASSLSGGFYGYTF.

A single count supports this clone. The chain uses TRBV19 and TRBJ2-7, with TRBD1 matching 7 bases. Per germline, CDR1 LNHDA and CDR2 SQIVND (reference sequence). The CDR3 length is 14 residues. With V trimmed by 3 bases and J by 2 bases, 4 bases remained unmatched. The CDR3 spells CASSIGTATYEQYF. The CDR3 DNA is TGTGCCAGTAGTATCGGGACAGCCACCTACGAGCAGTACTTC.

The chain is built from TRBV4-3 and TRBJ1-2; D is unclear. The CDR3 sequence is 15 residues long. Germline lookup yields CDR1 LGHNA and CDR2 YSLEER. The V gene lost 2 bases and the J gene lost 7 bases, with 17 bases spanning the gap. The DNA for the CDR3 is TGCGCCAGCAGCCAAATGGGCCCATCGTACAGTGGCTACACCTTC. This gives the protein CASSQMGPSYSGYTF.

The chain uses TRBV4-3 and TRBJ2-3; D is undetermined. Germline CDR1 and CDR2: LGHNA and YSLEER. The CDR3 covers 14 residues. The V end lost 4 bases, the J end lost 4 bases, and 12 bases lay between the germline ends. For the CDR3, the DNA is TGCGCCAGCAGCCCCTCCCGGTATTCAGATACGCAGTATTTT. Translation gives CASSPSRYSDTQYF.

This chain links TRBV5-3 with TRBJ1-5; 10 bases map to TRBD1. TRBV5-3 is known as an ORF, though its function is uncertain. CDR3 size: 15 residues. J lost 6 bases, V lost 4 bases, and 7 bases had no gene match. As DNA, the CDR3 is TGTGCCAGAAGCGCGGGACAGGGGCTAAGTCAGCCCCAGCATTTT. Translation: CARSAGQGLSQPQHF.

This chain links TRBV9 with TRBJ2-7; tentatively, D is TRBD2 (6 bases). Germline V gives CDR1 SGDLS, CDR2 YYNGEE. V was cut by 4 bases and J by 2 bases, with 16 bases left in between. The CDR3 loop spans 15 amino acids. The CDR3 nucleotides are TGTGCCAGCAGCCCCTCCGGGGAGGCTACCTACGAGCAGTACTTC. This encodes CASSPSGEATYEQYF.

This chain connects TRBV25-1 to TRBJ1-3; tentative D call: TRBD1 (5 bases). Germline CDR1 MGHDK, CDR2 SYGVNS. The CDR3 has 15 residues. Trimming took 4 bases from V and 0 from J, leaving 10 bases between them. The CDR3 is CASSGPGHSGNTIYF. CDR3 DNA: TGTGCCAGCAGTGGCCCAGGGCACTCTGGAAACACCATATATTTT.